The sequence of this T cell receptor (beta chain) was determined in a study of T cells after yellow fever vaccination. This clonotype was counted between two and nine times. Its antigen is still unknown. V was clipped by 2 bases and J by 2 bases; unmatched bases: 8. Germline values: CDR1 MNHEY, CDR2 SVGAGI. This CDR3 region has 17 residues. Findings of the study overall: Clones from primary vaccination mostly reappeared after the booster (over 95% CD4, approximately 91% CD8). Across the CD4 and CD8 compartments, a small share of clonotypes was present in both.

Synthesis of TCR cDNA relied on 5'RACE template switching, which attached a universal primer site and UMIs. TCRdb processed the 5' RACE reads anew with MiXCR; each CDR3 protein has one entry. The sample includes about 300,000 distinct CDR3 sequences, less than 9.5% seen only once; the top ten take 3% to 3.5%. This rearrangement joins TRBV6-5 to TRBJ2-3, with TRBD1 matching over 9 bases. The TCR comes from a man younger than 30 who received the YFV17D yellow fever vaccine. The material sequenced was CD4+ T cells sorted from PBMCs, taken 5 days after the yellow fever booster vaccination. DNA of the CDR3: TGTGCCAGCAGTTACCCACAGGGGGCCGGGCTCACAGATACGCAGTATTTT. Its protein product is CASSYPQGAGLTDTQYF.